The rows below give T cell receptor beta chains drawn from one sample of a study of vaccination effects on CD4 cells after COVID-19. Data came from immunoSEQ multiplex PCR; TCRdb stores just in-frame clones and leaves some out. The sample lists fewer than 85,000 clones, around 79% occurring once. The antigens these receptors bind are not known. The input for sequencing was CD4+ T cells from PBMCs cultured with SARS-CoV-2 spike peptides, taken before COVID-19 vaccination. Receptors were obtained from a human donor who received a COVID-19 vaccine. Each CDR3 is given with its conserved first and last residue.

TRBV27	TRBJ1-3	CASGTPDRGFSGNTIYF
TRBV18	TRBJ1-4	CASSPGQTGGNEKLFF
TRBV21-1	TRBJ1-5	CASSPPVGQPQHF
TRBV19	TRBJ1-4	CATSGDIEEKLFF
TRBV29-1	TRBJ2-2	CSVDGGRPRELFF
TRBV6-5	TRBJ2-2	CASTEGANESGELFF
TRBV14	TRBJ2-5	CASSQGDRAFQETQYF
TRBV12-5	TRBJ1-3	CASGTGSSGNTIYF
TRBV7-8	TRBJ2-1	CASSTLAGASYNEQFF
TRBV6-6	TRBJ2-3	CASSDTGGGTDTQYF
TRBV5-1	TRBJ1-3	CASRGAAGSSGNTIYF
TRBV12-3/TRBV12-4	TRBJ2-3	CATWTTDTQYF
TRBV7-3	TRBJ1-1	CASSLFPGGATEAFF
TRBV9	TRBJ2-3	CASSRLAGGSTDTQYF
TRBV19	TRBJ2-3	CATRPGQAVDTQYF
TRBV19	TRBJ2-2	CASSISRLAGNTGELFF
TRBV7-2	TRBJ1-2	CASSLARTVNYGYTF
TRBV28	TRBJ1-2	CASSGSGTGGSGYTF
TRBV28	TRBJ1-6	CASSSPGRFSPLHF
TRBV7-9	TRBJ1-1	CASSLSRLNTEAFF
TRBV6-6	TRBJ1-4	CASSYSNRGAEKLFF
TRBV30	TRBJ1-5	CAWSVGRQDQPQHF
TRBV2	TRBJ1-6	CASSTQGGNSPLHF
TRBV6-6	TRBJ1-2	CASSILDRFGGYTF
TRBV29-1	TRBJ1-4	CSVGEPTNEKLFF
TRBV7-9	TRBJ1-2	CASSLREMTF
TRBV18	TRBJ2-1	CASSFSDEQFF
TRBV5-1	TRBJ2-5	CASSDQGVETQYF
TRBV7-9	TRBJ1-1	CASTSTLTEAFF
TRBV11-1	TRBJ1-4	CASSLTGGGKLFF
TRBV14	TRBJ1-2	CASSQDVGANYGYTF
TRBV5-1	TRBJ2-1	CASSLDSSYNEQFF
TRBV30	TRBJ1-6	CAWSWDSTPLENSPLHF
TRBV7-3	TRBJ2-1	CASSLAGARRNEQFF
TRBV6-5	TRBJ1-5	CASSYSHNQPQHF
TRBV28	TRBJ1-6	CASSLVGGVGSPLHF
TRBV5-1	TRBJ1-1	CASSFGQVNTEAFF
TRBV4-1	TRBJ2-3	CASSQGGRGDADTQYF
TRBV25-1	TRBJ2-3	CASSGAPGTGGGTDTQYF
TRBV6-5	TRBJ2-2	CASSLPGTGELFF
TRBV5-1	TRBJ1-1	CASSVSRQVGTEAFF
TRBV19	TRBJ2-1	CASSVPGTRFGGYNEQFF
TRBV6-6	TRBJ2-5	CASSYSPVSQETQYF
TRBV6-5	TRBJ1-1	CASSSTWTGANTEAFF
TRBV27	TRBJ1-5	CASSLGGSNQPQHF
TRBV29-1	TRBJ2-1	CSVGTGIGSYNEQFF
TRBV2	TRBJ1-5	CASDRGNQPQHF
TRBV5-6	TRBJ2-2	CASSLRISGLNTGELFF
TRBV3-1/TRBV3-2	TRBJ2-1	CASSRSPRTGSNEQFF
TRBV2	TRBJ2-3	CASSQSSGGARTQYF
TRBV6-6	TRBJ1-5	CAEGSSNQPQHF
TRBV6-5	TRBJ1-2	CASSPATGLIYGYTF
TRBV7-9	TRBJ1-6	CASSQRDSPLHF
TRBV18	TRBJ1-2	CASSPLAWQGGYGYTF
TRBV7-9	TRBJ1-1	CASRKGSNTEAFF